This T cell receptor (beta chain) appears in the sequencing data of a study of T cell changes during pregnancy in multiple sclerosis. TCRdb's copy holds only in-frame clones and misses some; the assay was immunoSEQ multiplex PCR. The sample carries about 41,000 clones, roughly nine tenths recorded once. CDR3 length: 14 amino acids. CDR1 is MNHEY, CDR2 SMNVEV, per germline (reference sequence). V gave up 4 bases and J gave up 7 bases, with 15 bases separating them. The sample was CD8+ T cells from peripheral blood mononuclear cells, taken in the third trimester of pregnancy. The TCR sequence derives from a female donor with multiple sclerosis, enrolled in a pregnancy study. The chain links TRBV27 to TRBJ2-3; a possible D gene is TRBD1 (5 bases). CDR3 sequence (DNA): TGTGCCAGCAGTTACAAAAACCAGGGAAATACGCAGTATTTT. Its protein is CASSYKNQGNTQYF.